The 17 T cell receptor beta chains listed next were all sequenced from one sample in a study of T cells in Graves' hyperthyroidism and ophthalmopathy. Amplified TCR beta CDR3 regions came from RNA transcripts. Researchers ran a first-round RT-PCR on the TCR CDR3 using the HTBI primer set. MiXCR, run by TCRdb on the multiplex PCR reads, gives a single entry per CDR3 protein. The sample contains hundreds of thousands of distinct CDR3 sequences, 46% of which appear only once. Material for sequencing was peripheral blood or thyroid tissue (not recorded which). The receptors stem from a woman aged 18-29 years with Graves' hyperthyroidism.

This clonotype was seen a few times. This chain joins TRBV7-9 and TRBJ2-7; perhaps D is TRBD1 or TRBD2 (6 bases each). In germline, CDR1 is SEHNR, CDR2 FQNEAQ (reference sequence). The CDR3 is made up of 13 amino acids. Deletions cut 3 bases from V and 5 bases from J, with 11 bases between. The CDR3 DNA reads TGTGCCAGCAGCTTGGAGGGGGTGAACGAGCAGTACTTC. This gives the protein CASSLEGVNEQYF.

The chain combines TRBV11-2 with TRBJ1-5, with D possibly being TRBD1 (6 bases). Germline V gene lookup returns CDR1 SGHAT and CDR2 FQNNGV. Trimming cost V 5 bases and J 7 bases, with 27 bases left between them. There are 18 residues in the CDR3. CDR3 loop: CASSTGGVGVQGNQPQHF. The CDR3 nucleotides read TGTGCCAGCAGCACAGGCGGTGTCGGTGTTCAGGGGAACCAGCCCCAGCATTTT.

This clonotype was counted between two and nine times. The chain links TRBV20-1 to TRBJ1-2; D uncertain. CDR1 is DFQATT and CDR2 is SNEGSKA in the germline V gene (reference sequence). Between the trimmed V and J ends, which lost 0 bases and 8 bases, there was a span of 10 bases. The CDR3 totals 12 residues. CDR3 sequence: CSAREGGEGYTF. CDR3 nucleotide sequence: TGCAGTGCTAGAGAGGGTGGGGAGGGCTACACCTTC.

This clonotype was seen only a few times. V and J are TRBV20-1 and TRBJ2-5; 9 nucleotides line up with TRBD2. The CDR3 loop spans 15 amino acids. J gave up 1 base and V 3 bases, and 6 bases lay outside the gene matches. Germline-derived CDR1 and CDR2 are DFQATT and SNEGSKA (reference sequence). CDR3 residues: CSASSLAGTQETQYF. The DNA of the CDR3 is TGCAGTGCTAGTAGTCTAGCGGGGACCCAAGAGACCCAGTACTTC.

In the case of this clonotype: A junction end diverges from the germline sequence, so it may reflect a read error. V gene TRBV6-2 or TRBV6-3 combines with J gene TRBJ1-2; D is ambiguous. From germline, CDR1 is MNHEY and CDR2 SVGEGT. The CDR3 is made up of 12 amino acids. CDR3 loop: CASSSSLNGCTF. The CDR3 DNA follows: TGTGCCAGCAGTTCGTCACTCAATGGCTGCACCTTC.

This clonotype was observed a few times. For the CDR3, the DNA is TGCAGTGCTAGTCCCCAGGGGTATGGCTACACCTTC. This translates into CSASPQGYGYTF. The chain recombines TRBV20-1 with TRBJ1-2; D might be TRBD1 (6 bases). There are 12 residues in the CDR3. Looked up from germline, CDR1 is DFQATT and CDR2 is SNEGSKA (reference sequence). The V end was cut by 3 bases, the J end by 5 bases, with 10 bases between.

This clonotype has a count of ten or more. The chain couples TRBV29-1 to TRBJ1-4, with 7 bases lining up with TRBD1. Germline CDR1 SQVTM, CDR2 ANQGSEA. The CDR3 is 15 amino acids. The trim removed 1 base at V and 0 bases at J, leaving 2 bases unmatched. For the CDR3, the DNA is TGCAGCGTTGAAGGGGACAGTGCAACTAATGAAAAACTGTTTTTT. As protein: CSVEGDSATNEKLFF.

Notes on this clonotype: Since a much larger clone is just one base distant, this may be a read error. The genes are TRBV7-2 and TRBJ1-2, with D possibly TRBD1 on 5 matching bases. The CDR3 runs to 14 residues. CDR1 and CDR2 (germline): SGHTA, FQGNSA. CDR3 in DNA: TGTGCCAGCAACTTAGACAGATTTAACTATGGCTACACCTTC. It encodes CASNLDRFNYGYTF.

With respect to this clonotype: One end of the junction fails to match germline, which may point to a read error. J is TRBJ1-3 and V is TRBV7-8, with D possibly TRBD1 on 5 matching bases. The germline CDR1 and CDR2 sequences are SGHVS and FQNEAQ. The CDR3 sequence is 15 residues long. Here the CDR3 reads CASRLDDSSGNTIYF. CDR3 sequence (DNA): TGTGCCAGCAGATTAGATGACAGCTCTGGAAACACCATATATTTT.

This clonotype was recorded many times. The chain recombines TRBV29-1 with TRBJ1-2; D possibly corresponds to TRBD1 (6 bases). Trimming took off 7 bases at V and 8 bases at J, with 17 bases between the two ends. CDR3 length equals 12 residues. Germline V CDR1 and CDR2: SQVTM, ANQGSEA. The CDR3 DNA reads TGCAGCGCCCCGGGACAACGAGGCGGCTACACCTTC. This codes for CSAPGQRGGYTF. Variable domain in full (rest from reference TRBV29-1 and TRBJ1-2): SAVISQKPSRDICQRGTSLTIQCQVDSQVTMMFWYRQQPGQSLTLIATANQGSEATYESGFVIDKFPISRPNLTFSTLTVSNMSPEDSSIYLCSAPGQRGGYTFGSGTRLTVV.

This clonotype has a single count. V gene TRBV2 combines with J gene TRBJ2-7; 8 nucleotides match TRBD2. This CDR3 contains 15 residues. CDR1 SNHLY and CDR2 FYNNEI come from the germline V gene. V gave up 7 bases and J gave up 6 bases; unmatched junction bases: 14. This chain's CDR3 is CASTGFGGRPIEQYF. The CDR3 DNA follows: TGTGCCAGCACCGGATTTGGCGGGAGGCCGATCGAGCAGTACTTC.

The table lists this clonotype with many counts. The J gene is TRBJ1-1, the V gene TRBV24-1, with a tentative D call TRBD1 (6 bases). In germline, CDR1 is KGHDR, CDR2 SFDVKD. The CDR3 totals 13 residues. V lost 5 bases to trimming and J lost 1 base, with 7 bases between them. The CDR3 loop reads CATSGQENTEAFF. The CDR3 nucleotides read TGTGCCACCAGTGGACAGGAGAACACTGAAGCTTTCTTT.

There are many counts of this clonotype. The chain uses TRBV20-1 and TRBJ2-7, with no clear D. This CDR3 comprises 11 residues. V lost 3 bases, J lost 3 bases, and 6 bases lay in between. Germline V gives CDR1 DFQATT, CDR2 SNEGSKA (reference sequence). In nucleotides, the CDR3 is TGCAGTGCTAGTGGCAACTACGAGCAGTACTTC. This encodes CSASGNYEQYF.

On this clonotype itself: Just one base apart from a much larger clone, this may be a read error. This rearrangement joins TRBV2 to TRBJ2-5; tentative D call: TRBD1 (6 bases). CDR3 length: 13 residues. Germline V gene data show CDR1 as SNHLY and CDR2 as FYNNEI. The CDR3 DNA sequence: TGTGCCGGCAGTGATAACAGGGTCGAGACCCAGTACTTC. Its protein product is CAGSDNRVETQYF.

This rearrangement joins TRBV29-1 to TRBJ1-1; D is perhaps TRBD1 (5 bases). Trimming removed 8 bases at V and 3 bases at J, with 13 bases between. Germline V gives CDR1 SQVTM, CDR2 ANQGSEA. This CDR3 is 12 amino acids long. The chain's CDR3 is CSTWGMDTEAFF. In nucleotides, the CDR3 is TGCAGCACTTGGGGGATGGACACTGAAGCTTTCTTT.

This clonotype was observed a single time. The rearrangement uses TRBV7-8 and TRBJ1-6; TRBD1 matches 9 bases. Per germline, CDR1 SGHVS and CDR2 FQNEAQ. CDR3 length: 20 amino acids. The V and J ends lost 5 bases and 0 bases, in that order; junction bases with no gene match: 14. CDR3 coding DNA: TGTGCCAGCAGCGGACAGGGGTTCCACTACGTGAGCTCCTATAATTCACCCCTCCACTTT. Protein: CASSGQGFHYVSSYNSPLHF. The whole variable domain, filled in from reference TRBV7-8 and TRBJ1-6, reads GAGVSQSPRYKVAKRGQDVALRCDPISGHVSLFWYQQALGQGPEFLTYFQNEAQLDKSGLPSDRFFAERPEGSVSTLKIQRTQQEDSAVYLCASSGQGFHYVSSYNSPLHFGNGTRLTVT.

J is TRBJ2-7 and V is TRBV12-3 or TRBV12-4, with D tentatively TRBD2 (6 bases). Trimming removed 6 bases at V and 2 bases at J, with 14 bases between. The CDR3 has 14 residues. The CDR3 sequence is CASSFREFAYEQYF. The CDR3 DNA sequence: TGTGCCAGCAGCTTCCGGGAGTTTGCCTACGAGCAGTACTTC.